One and the same sample provided the 21 T cell receptor beta chains below, sequenced in a study of human T cells and chemical hapten exposure. Each CDR3 protein is one row after TCRdb ran MiXCR on the RACE reads. Of 250,000 or so distinct CDR3 sequences detected, about 9.4% appear once; the ten largest clones hold 2% to 2.5%. The time point: pre-sensitization, week 0. This sample's treatment: therapeutic diphenylcyclopropenone sensitization with weekly scalp DPC. The source material was whole blood, sampled in connection with sensitization to the hapten diphenylcyclopropenone (DPC). The receptors come from a middle-aged woman with alopecia areata. Some clones in this sample may be carry-over from other donors' samples.

This clonotype showed up just a few times. This chain connects TRBV12-3 or TRBV12-4 to TRBJ2-7, with D perhaps matching TRBD1 (5 bases). The length of the CDR3 is 15 residues. V gave up 4 bases and J gave up 7 bases, with 20 bases separating them. This CDR3 is CASSSGSEGVGEQYF. The DNA for the CDR3 is TGTGCCAGCAGTTCAGGAAGCGAAGGGGTGGGGGAGCAGTACTTC.

The chain recombines TRBV11-1 with TRBJ1-1, with 9 bases fitting TRBD1. Germline V CDR1 and CDR2: SGHAT, FQDESV (reference sequence). The J segment lost 2 bases and the V segment lost 0 bases, leaving 1 base of the junction unmatched. CDR3 size: 15 residues. The DNA for the CDR3 is TGTGCCAGCAGCTTAGCGGGACAGGGAAACACTGAAGCTTTCTTT. It is translated as CASSLAGQGNTEAFF.

The chain links TRBV5-6 to TRBJ2-1; the D gene could be TRBD1 or TRBD2 (5 bases each). There are 15 residues in the CDR3. Trimming left V 3 bases short and J 1 base short, with 11 bases between. Germline CDR1 reads SGHDT; CDR2 reads YYEEEE. Here the CDR3 reads CASSWKGTSYNEQFF. CDR3 bases: TGTGCCAGCAGCTGGAAGGGGACGTCCTACAATGAGCAGTTCTTC. Using reference TRBV5-6 and TRBJ2-1 for the parts outside the CDR3, the full variable domain is DAGVTQSPTHLIKTRGQQVTLRCSPKSGHDTVSWYQQALGQGPQFIFQYYEEEERQRGNFPDRFSGHQFPNYSSELNVNALLLGDSALYLCASSWKGTSYNEQFFGPGTRLTVL.

The rearrangement uses TRBV28 and TRBJ2-7; D remains ambiguous. The ends were cut back, 7 bases at V and 1 base at J, with 14 bases in the middle. Germline V gives CDR1 MDHEN, CDR2 SYDVKM. This CDR3 has 14 amino acids. The CDR3 loop reads CASTPPRPSYEQYF. CDR3 nucleotides: TGTGCCAGCACCCCCCCGAGACCTTCCTACGAGCAGTACTTC.

This clonotype was counted only a few times. The chain couples TRBV6-2 or TRBV6-3 to TRBJ2-7, with 7 nucleotides matching TRBD1. V lost 2 bases to trimming and J lost 5 bases; unmatched junction nucleotides: 6. CDR3 length equals 14 residues. Germline V gene sequence: CDR1 MNHEY, CDR2 SVGEGT. CDR3 region: CASSYPTGYNEQYF. In nucleotides, the CDR3 is TGTGCCAGCAGTTACCCGACAGGGTATAACGAGCAGTACTTC.

This clonotype was seen a handful of times. The chain carries TRBV20-1 and TRBJ1-5, with TRBD1 as a possible D gene (5 bases). V was pared by 3 bases and J by 5 bases, with 8 bases between. Germline V CDR1 and CDR2: DFQATT, SNEGSKA (reference sequence). CDR3 length: 12 residues. The CDR3 here is CSASWGDQPQHF. CDR3 sequence (DNA): TGCAGTGCTAGTTGGGGGGATCAGCCCCAGCATTTT.

The sample holds a few counts of this clonotype. The V gene is TRBV29-1, the J gene TRBJ2-3; D is uncertain. V lost 7 bases, J lost 5 bases, and 16 bases lay in between. Germline values: CDR1 SQVTM, CDR2 ANQGSEA. CDR3 length equals 13 residues. The CDR3 DNA follows: TGCAGCGCCGGCGGTGGGGTCGGAGATACGCAGTATTTT. Translating it yields CSAGGGVGDTQYF.

This clonotype was observed a handful of times. This chain uses TRBV28 with TRBJ2-1, with D hard to call. Trimming shortened V by 3 bases and J by 5 bases, and 5 bases separated the two germline ends. Germline CDR1 is MDHEN and CDR2 is SYDVKM. The CDR3 spans 12 residues. CDR3 loop: CASSLVDNEQFF. As DNA, the CDR3 is TGTGCCAGCAGTTTGGTGGACAATGAGCAGTTCTTC.

There are a few counts of this clonotype. The gene calls are TRBV28 and TRBJ2-7; the match to TRBD2 covers 9 bases. This CDR3 region has 15 residues. V gave up 3 bases and J gave up 2 bases; unmatched junction bases: 5. The V gene's germline CDR1 is MDHEN and CDR2 SYDVKM. The CDR3 bases are TGTGCCAGCAGTTTGCCCAGCGGGGGGACCTACGAGCAGTACTTC. It encodes CASSLPSGGTYEQYF.

Only a few counts were recorded for this clonotype. The chain joins TRBV6-5 to TRBJ2-3, with 12 bases aligning to TRBD2. Germline CDR1 and CDR2: MNHEY and SVGAGI. The junction had 8 bases not matched to a gene; V was cut back by 8 bases and J by 5 bases. The CDR3 loop spans 15 amino acids. CDR3 sequence (DNA): TGTGCCAGCCGGACTAGCGGGAAATCGGGAGATACGCAGTATTTT. Protein product: CASRTSGKSGDTQYF.

This clonotype was observed at least ten times. The chain uses TRBV29-1 and TRBJ2-2; D might be TRBD1 (6 bases). Trimming cost V 2 bases and J 4 bases, with 11 bases left between them. CDR3 length equals 14 residues. CDR1 is SQVTM and CDR2 is ANQGSEA in the germline V gene. DNA for the CDR3: TGCAGCGTTGAAAGGGGGTCGGGCACCGGGGAGCTGTTTTTT. The encoded protein is CSVERGSGTGELFF.

In this sample, this clonotype turned up many times. The chain links TRBV6-2 or TRBV6-3 to TRBJ1-5; D call uncertain. This CDR3 has 14 residues. Trimming stripped 4 bases from V and 0 bases from J, with 7 bases between. Germline V CDR1 and CDR2: MNHEY, SVGEGT. The CDR3 spells CASSWVYSNQPQHF. For the CDR3, the DNA is TGTGCCAGCAGTTGGGTTTATAGCAATCAGCCCCAGCATTTT.

This clonotype was detected only a few times. The chain links TRBV6-1 to TRBJ2-1, with D possibly matching TRBD1 (7 bases). Trimming cost V 4 bases and J 8 bases, with 9 bases left between them. Germline lookup yields CDR1 MNHNS and CDR2 SASEGT. The CDR3 has 12 residues. CDR3 amino acids: CASSVRGDEQFF. CDR3 nucleotides: TGTGCCAGCAGTGTCAGGGGGGATGAGCAGTTCTTC.

In its sample, this clonotype was seen a few times. The chain recombines TRBV23-1 with TRBJ2-1; D uncertain. TRBV23-1 is designated an ORF whose function remains uncertain. The CDR3 covers 15 residues. Trimming took 1 base from V and 6 from J, leaving 13 bases between them. The CDR3 nucleotides read TGCGCCAGCAGTCAATTTAGGCGGCCTGGCAATGAGCAGTTCTTC. Residues: CASSQFRRPGNEQFF.

This clonotype has at least ten counts. V and J are TRBV12-3 or TRBV12-4 and TRBJ2-1; 9 positions match TRBD2. V gave up 4 bases and J gave up 7 bases; unmatched junction bases: 11. CDR3 size: 16 residues. DNA of the CDR3: TGTGCCAGCAGTTCGACTAGCGGTACGCATTGGAATGAGCAGTTCTTC. Its translation is CASSSTSGTHWNEQFF.

This clonotype was seen ten or more times. The rearrangement uses TRBV27 and TRBJ1-1, with D hard to call. This CDR3 region has 13 residues. Germline loops: CDR1 MNHEY, CDR2 SMNVEV (reference sequence). V shed 6 bases and J shed 6 bases, with 14 bases lying between them. The CDR3 loop is CASRLQFEAEAFF. CDR3 DNA sequence: TGTGCCAGCAGGCTTCAGTTTGAGGCTGAAGCTTTCTTT.

The chain is built from TRBV12-3 or TRBV12-4 and TRBJ2-1; 8 bases are a match to TRBD2. The V segment lost 8 bases and the J segment 9 bases; nucleotides outside the gene matches: 12. CDR3 length equals 14 residues. This chain's CDR3 is CASGMSGRVSEQFF. The CDR3 DNA follows: TGTGCCAGCGGGATGAGCGGGAGAGTTAGTGAGCAGTTCTTC.

This clonotype was detected ten times or more. This sequence joins TRBV28 and TRBJ1-1, with a tentative D call TRBD1 (5 bases). Looked up from germline, CDR1 is MDHEN and CDR2 is SYDVKM. The CDR3 runs to 14 residues. Trimming removed 5 bases at V and 3 bases at J, with 13 bases between. The CDR3 loop reads CASSQRGRDTEAFF. CDR3 in DNA: TGTGCCAGCAGTCAGAGGGGTAGGGACACTGAAGCTTTCTTT.

V gene TRBV5-4 combines with J gene TRBJ2-7, with TRBD1 as a possible D gene (6 bases). Trimming took off 4 bases at V and 0 bases at J, with 11 bases between the two ends. Germline V CDR1 and CDR2: SGHNT, YYREEE (reference sequence). This CDR3 has 14 residues. CDR3 in DNA: TGTGCCAGCAGCACCCGGGACACCTCCTACGAGCAGTACTTC. Translating gives CASSTRDTSYEQYF.

The chain recombines TRBV5-1 with TRBJ1-2, with 8 bases matching TRBD1. Germline CDR1 SGHRS, CDR2 YFSETQ. J lost 2 bases, V lost 3 bases, and 6 bases had no gene match. The CDR3 loop spans 15 amino acids. CDR3: CASSSAGGGNYGYTF. The CDR3 DNA sequence: TGCGCCAGCAGCTCCGCAGGGGGCGGAAACTATGGCTACACCTTC.

In this sample, this clonotype turned up a few times. The V call is TRBV6-5, the J call TRBJ2-7; possibly TRBD1 for D (5 bases). The CDR3 has 15 residues. Trimming pared 2 bases from V and 5 bases from J, leaving 16 bases between. CDR1 is MNHEY, CDR2 SVGAGI, per germline. The CDR3 reads CASSYTGMGPDEQYF. The CDR3 DNA follows: TGTGCCAGCAGTTACACAGGAATGGGGCCTGACGAGCAGTACTTC.